These T cell receptor beta chains were read from a single sample in a study of cytomegalovirus exposure and HLA in healthy donors. This table comes from immunoSEQ multiplex PCR, and its TCRdb copy is limited to in-frame clones, with some not included. The sample records 55,000 to 65,000 clones, roughly 80% being singletons. Sample: PBMCs. These receptors originate from a middle-aged woman in good health and CMV-seronegative. Each CDR3 is given with its conserved first and last residue. D genes are given only for firm matches. Rows may omit the clone size; those that give it use once, few, many or a size class.

v_gene	j_gene	d_gene	abundance	CDR3nt	CDR3aa
TRBV27	TRBJ2-3	.	.	TGTGCCAGCAGTTCGGACTCGATTAGCACAGATACGCAGTATTTT	CASSSDSISTDTQYF
TRBV9	TRBJ1-5	.	.	TGTGCCAGCAGCGTGGCGCCCGGGGGTCAGCCCCAGCATTTT	CASSVAPGGQPQHF
TRBV4-3	TRBJ2-7	TRBD1	.	TGCGCCAGCAGCCAAGGGACAGGGTCTCAGCGCGAGCAGTACTTC	CASSQGTGSQREQYF
TRBV2	TRBJ2-7	TRBD2	.	TGTGCCAGCAGTACGGGGGGCTACGAGCAGTACTTC	CASSTGGYEQYF
TRBV28	TRBJ1-1	TRBD1	.	TGTGCCAGCAGTTCTTTTAAGCTTGACAGGGTTTTTACTGAAGCTTTCTTT	CASSSFKLDRVFTEAFF
TRBV19	TRBJ2-2	TRBD2	.	TGTGCCAGTAGTATAAGGGGACTAGCGGGAGTAATTGGCACCGGGGAGCTGTTTTTT	CASSIRGLAGVIGTGELFF
TRBV29-1	TRBJ2-1	.	.	TGCAGCCAAATGGGGGGAAGCTCCTACAATGAGCAGTTCTTC	CSQMGGSSYNEQFF
TRBV29-1	TRBJ2-3	TRBD1	.	TGCAGCGTAGATAGGACAGGTTTGGATACGCAGTATTTT	CSVDRTGLDTQYF
TRBV7-2	TRBJ2-5	.	.	TGTGCCAGCAGTAAGCGAGGATTGGCCGAGACCCAGTACTTC	CASSKRGLAETQYF
TRBV30	TRBJ1-2	TRBD1	once	TGTGCCTGGGGGACAGGGAATGGCTACACCTTC	CAWGTGNGYTF
TRBV5-6	TRBJ2-2	TRBD1	few	TGTGCCAGCAGCTACGGGACAGTTTTCGGCGACACCGGGGAGCTGTTTTTT	CASSYGTVFGDTGELFF
TRBV28	TRBJ1-5	.	.	TGTGCCAGCACCATCGGAGGGTTTGGTCGTCAGCCCCAGCATTTT	CASTIGGFGRQPQHF
TRBV27	TRBJ1-1	.	.	TGTGCCAGCAGTTTATTTTTCAGGGTTGGTTTCTTT	CASSLFFRVGFF
TRBV5-1	TRBJ1-1	.	.	TGCGCCAGCAGCCTAACAGGGATAGTAGGCACTGAAGCTTTCTTT	CASSLTGIVGTEAFF
TRBV5-6	TRBJ2-1	TRBD2	.	TGTGCCAGCAGCTTGGCGCCTAGCGGGGTCGATGAGCAGTTCTTC	CASSLAPSGVDEQFF
TRBV19	TRBJ2-6	.	.	TGTGCCAGTAGTATACCGTCTGGGGCCAACGTCCTGACTTTC	CASSIPSGANVLTF
TRBV28	TRBJ2-7	TRBD2	.	TGTGCCAGGGTAGCGGGACCGGGGTCCTACGAGCAGTACTTC	CARVAGPGSYEQYF
TRBV2	TRBJ2-5	.	few	TGTGCCAGCAGTGAAGTCAGGGCACAAGAGACCCAGTACTTC	CASSEVRAQETQYF
TRBV7-9	TRBJ2-2	TRBD2	.	TGTGCCAGCAGCCAATGGACTAGCACGGGCGGGGAGCTGTTTTTT	CASSQWTSTGGELFF
TRBV29-1	TRBJ1-3	.	.	TGCAGCGCAAGCACAGTCTCTGGAAACACCATATATTTT	CSASTVSGNTIYF
TRBV7-3	TRBJ1-1	TRBD1	.	TGTGCCAGCAGCTTTTGGACAGGGCGGAACACTGAAGCTTTCTTT	CASSFWTGRNTEAFF
TRBV7-9	TRBJ2-7	TRBD1	.	TGTGCCAGCAGCTCAGGGGACAGGCCCTACGAGCAGTACTTC	CASSSGDRPYEQYF
TRBV27	TRBJ1-1	TRBD1	once	TGTGCCAGCAGTTCCGGGACAGGGAGCTCTTTCTTT	CASSSGTGSSFF
TRBV25-1	TRBJ2-5	.	.	TGTGCCAGCAGTGAATGGGTGAGGGCTCCCCAAGAGACCCAGTACTTC	CASSEWVRAPQETQYF
TRBV27	TRBJ2-1	TRBD2	.	TGTGCCAGCAGTCATTGGACTAGCGGGAGTAATGAGCAGTTCTTC	CASSHWTSGSNEQFF
TRBV19	TRBJ1-5	TRBD1	.	TGTGCCAGTAGACCGACAGGGAATGGCAATCAGCCCCAGCATTTT	CASRPTGNGNQPQHF
TRBV5-1	TRBJ2-1	.	.	TGCGCCAGCAGCTTATCAGGGCCCCCCTACAATGAGCAGTTCTTC	CASSLSGPPYNEQFF